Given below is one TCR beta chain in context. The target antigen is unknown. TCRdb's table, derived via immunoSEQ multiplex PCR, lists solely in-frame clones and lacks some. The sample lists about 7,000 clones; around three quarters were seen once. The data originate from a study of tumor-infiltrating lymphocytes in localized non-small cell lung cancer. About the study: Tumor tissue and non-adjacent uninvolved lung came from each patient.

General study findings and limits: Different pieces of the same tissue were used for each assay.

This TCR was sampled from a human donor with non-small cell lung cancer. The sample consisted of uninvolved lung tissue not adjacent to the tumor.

The CDR3 nucleotides are TGTGCCAGCAGGTACGGGACTAGCAATCACAATGAGCAGTTCTTC. The encoded protein is CASRYGTSNHNEQFF. The chain has TRBV11-2 and TRBJ2-1, with TRBD2 identical over 9 bases. Per germline, CDR1 SGHAT and CDR2 FQNNGV. The CDR3 runs 15 residues. Trimming at V came to 6 bases and at J to 5 bases, leaving 8 bases not matched to a gene. The full variable domain, its missing parts supplied by reference TRBV11-2 and TRBJ2-1, is EAGVAQSPRYKIIEKRQSVAFWCNPISGHATLYWYQQILGQGPKLLIQFQNNGVVDDSQLPKDRFSAERLKGVDSTLKIQPAKLEDSAVYLCASRYGTSNHNEQFFGPGTRLTVL.